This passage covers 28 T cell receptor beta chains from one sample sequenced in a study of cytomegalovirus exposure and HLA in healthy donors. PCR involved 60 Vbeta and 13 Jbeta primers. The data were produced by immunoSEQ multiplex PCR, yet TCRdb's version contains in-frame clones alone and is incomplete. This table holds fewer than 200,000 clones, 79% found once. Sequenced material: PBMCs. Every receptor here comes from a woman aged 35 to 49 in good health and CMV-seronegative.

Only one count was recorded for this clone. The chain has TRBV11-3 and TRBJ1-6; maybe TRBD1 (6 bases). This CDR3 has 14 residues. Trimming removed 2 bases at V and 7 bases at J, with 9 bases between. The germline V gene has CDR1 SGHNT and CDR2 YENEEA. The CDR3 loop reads CASSLIQGNSPLHF. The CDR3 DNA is TGTGCCAGCAGCTTAATACAGGGAAATTCACCCCTCCACTTT.

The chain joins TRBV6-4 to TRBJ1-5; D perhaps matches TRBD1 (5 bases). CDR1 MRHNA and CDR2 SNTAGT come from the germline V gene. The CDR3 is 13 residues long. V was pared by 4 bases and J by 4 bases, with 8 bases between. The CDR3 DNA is TGTGCCAGCAGTGTTTCAGGGAATCAGCCCCAGCATTTT. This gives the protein CASSVSGNQPQHF.

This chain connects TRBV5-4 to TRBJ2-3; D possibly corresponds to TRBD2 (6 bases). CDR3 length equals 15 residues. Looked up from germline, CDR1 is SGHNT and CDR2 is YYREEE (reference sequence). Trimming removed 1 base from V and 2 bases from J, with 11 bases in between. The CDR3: CASSLTAGLTDTQYF. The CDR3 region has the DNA TGTGCCAGCAGCTTGACGGCGGGGCTCACAGATACGCAGTATTTT.

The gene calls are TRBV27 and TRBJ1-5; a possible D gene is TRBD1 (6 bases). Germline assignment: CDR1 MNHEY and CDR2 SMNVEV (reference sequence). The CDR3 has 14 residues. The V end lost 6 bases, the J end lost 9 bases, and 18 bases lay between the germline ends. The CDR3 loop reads CASRPQGSGWPQHF. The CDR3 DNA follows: TGTGCCAGCAGGCCGCAGGGGTCTGGGTGGCCCCAGCATTTT.

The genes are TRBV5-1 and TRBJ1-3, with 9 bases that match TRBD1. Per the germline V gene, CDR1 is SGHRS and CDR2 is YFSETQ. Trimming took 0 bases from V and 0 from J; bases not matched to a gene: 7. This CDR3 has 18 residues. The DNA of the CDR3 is TGCGCCAGCAGCTTGGCCACACAGGGGGCCTCCTCTGGAAACACCATATATTTT. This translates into CASSLATQGASSGNTIYF.

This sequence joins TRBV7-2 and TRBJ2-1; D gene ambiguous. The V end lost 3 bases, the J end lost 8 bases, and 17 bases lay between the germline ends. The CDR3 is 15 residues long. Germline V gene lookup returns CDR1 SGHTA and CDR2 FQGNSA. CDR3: CASSFSRTAAHEQFF. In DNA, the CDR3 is TGTGCCAGCAGCTTCTCGAGAACTGCGGCCCATGAGCAGTTCTTC.

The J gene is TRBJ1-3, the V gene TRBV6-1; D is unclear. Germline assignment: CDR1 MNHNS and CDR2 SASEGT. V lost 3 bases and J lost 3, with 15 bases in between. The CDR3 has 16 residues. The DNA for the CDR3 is TGTGCCAGCAGTGACCGGGGTGGTTTAGGTGGAAACACCATATATTTT. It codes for CASSDRGGLGGNTIYF.

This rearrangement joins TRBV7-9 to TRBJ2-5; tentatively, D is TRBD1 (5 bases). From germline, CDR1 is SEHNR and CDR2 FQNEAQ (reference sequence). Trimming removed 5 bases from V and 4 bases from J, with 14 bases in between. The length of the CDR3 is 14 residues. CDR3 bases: TGTGCCAGCAGCCCCATAGGGGCTGCAGAGACCCAGTACTTC. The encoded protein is CASSPIGAAETQYF.

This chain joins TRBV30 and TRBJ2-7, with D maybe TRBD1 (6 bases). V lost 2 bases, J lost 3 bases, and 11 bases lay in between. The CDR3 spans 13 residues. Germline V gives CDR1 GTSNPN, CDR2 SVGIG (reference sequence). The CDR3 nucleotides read TGTGCCTGGAGTACCTCACAGGGCTACGAGCAGTACTTC. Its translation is CAWSTSQGYEQYF. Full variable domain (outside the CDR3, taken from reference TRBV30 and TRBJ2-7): SQTIHQWPATLVQPVGSPLSLECTVEGTSNPNLYWYRQAAGRGLQLLFYSVGIGQISSEVPQNLSASRPQDRQFILSSKKLLLSDSGFYLCAWSTSQGYEQYFGPGTRLTVT.

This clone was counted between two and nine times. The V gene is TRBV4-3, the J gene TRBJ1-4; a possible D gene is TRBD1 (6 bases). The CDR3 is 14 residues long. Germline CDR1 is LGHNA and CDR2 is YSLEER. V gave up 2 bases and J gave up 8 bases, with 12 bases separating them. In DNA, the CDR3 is TGCGCCAGCAGCCAATCAGGGGCTGGGGAAAAACTGTTTTTT. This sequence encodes CASSQSGAGEKLFF.

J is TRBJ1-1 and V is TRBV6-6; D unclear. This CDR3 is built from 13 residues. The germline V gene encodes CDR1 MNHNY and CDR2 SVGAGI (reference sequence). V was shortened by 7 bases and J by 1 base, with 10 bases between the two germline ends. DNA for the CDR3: TGTGCCAGCATGGCCGAAACGAACACTGAAGCTTTCTTT. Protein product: CASMAETNTEAFF.

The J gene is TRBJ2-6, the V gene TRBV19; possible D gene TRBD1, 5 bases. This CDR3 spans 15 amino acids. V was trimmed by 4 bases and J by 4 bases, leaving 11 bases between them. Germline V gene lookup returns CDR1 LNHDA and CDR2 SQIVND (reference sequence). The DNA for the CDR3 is TGTGCCAGTAGTACGCAGGGATCCGGGGCCAACGTCCTGACTTTC. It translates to CASSTQGSGANVLTF.

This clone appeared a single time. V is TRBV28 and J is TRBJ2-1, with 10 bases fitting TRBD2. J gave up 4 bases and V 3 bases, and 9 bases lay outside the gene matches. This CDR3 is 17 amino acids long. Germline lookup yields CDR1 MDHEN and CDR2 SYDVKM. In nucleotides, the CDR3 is TGTGCCAGCAGTTTCCGAGCGGGAGGGCCGGTATACAATGAGCAGTTCTTC. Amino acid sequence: CASSFRAGGPVYNEQFF.

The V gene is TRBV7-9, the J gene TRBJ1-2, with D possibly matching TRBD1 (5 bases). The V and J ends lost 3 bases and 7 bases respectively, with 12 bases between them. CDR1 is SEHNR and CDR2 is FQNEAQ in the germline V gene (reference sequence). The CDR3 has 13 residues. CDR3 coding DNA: TGTGCCAGCAGCTTGGGAAGGGGCTTTGGCTACACCTTC. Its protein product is CASSLGRGFGYTF.

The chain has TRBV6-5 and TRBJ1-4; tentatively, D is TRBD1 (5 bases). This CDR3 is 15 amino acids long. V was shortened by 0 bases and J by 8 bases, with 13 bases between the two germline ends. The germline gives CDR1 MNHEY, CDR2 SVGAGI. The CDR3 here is CASSYSAGVDEKLFF. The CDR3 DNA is TGTGCCAGCAGTTACTCCGCGGGGGTCGACGAAAAACTGTTTTTT.

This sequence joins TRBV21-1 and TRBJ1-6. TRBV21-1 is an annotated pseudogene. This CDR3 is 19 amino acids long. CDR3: CASSERISWEENYNSPLHF. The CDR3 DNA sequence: TGTGCCAGCAGCGAAAGGATTTCGTGGGAGGAGAATTATAATTCACCCCTCCACTTT.

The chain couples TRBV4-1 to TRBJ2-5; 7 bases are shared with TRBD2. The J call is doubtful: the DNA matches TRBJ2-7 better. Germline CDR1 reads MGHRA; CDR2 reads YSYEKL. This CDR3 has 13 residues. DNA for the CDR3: TGCGCCAGCAGCCCAGGCGGGGGTTACGAGCAGTACTTC. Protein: CASSPGGGYEQYF.

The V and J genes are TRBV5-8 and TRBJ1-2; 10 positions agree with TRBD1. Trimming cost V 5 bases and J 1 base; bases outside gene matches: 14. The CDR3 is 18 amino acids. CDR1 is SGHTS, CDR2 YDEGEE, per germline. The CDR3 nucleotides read TGTGCCAGCAGTCGACCACCCGGGACAGGGGACCTTAACTATGGCTACACCTTC. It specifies CASSRPPGTGDLNYGYTF.

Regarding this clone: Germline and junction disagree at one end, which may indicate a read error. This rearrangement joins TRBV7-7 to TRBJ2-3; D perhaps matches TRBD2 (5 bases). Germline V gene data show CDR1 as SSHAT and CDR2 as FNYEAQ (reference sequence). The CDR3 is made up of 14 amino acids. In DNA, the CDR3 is TGTGCTAGCAGCTTAGAACCGGGGTCAGATACGCAGTATTTT. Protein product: CASSLEPGSDTQYF.

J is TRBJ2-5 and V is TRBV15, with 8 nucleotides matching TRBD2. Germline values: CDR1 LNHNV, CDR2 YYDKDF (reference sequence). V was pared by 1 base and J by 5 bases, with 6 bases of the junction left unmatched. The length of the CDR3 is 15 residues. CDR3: CATSRGLTSEETQYF. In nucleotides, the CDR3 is TGTGCCACCAGCAGAGGTCTGACTAGCGAGGAGACCCAGTACTTC.

CDR3 protein: CASTDLTGDSSSGNTIYF. The CDR3 nucleotides read TGTGCCAGCACCGACCTAACAGGGGACAGCAGCTCTGGAAACACCATATATTTT. The chain joins TRBV5-6 to TRBJ1-3; 7 bases fit TRBD1. The length of the CDR3 is 18 residues. The germline gives CDR1 SGHDT, CDR2 YYEEEE. V dropped 6 bases and J dropped 0; count of bases not matched to a gene: 15.

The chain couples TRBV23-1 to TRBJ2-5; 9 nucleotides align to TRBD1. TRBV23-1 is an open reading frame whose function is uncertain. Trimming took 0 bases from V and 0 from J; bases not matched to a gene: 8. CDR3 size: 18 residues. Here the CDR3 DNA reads TGCGCCAGCAGTCAATCTAAAGGGACAGGGTTGAACCAAGAGACCCAGTACTTC. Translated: CASSQSKGTGLNQETQYF.

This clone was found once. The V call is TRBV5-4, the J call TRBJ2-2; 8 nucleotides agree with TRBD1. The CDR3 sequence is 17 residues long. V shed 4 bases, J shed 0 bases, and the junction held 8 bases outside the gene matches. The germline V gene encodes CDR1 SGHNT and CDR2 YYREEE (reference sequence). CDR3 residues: CASSAGPDRANTGELFF. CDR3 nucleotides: TGTGCCAGCAGCGCGGGACCGGACAGGGCGAACACCGGGGAGCTGTTTTTT.

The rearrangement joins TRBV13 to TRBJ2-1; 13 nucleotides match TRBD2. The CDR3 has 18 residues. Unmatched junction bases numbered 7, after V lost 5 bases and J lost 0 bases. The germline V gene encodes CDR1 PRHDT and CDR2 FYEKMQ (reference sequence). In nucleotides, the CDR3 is TGTGCCAGCAGCCGGGGACTAGCGGGGCTTAGCTCCTACAATGAGCAGTTCTTC. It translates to CASSRGLAGLSSYNEQFF.

The CDR3 nucleotides read TGTGCCAGCAGTTACTTCAGGGGTCGGGGGGACACTGAAGCTTTCTTT. It translates to CASSYFRGRGDTEAFF. J is TRBJ1-1 and V is TRBV6-5, with D maybe TRBD1 (6 bases). The CDR3 runs to 16 residues. Germline lookup yields CDR1 MNHEY and CDR2 SVGAGI. Trimming left V 1 base short and J 3 bases short, with 15 bases between.

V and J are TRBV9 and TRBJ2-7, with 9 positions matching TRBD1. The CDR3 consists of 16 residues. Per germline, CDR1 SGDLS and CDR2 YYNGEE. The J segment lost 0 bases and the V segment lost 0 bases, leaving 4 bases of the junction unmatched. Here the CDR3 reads CASSVGGTGLSYEQYF. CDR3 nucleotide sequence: TGTGCCAGCAGCGTAGGAGGGACAGGGCTCTCCTACGAGCAGTACTTC. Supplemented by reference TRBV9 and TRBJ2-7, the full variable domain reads DSGVTQTPKHLITATGQRVTLRCSPRSGDLSVYWYQQSLDQGLQFLIQYYNGEERAKGNILERFSAQQFPDLHSELNLSSLELGDSALYFCASSVGGTGLSYEQYFGPGTRLTVT.

CDR3 residues: CASSMGQTFYEQYF. In DNA, the CDR3 is TGTGCCAGTAGTATGGGACAGACCTTCTACGAGCAGTACTTC. V gene TRBV19 combines with J gene TRBJ2-7; the match to TRBD1 covers 7 bases. From germline, CDR1 is LNHDA and CDR2 SQIVND (reference sequence). The CDR3 loop spans 14 amino acids. V shed 3 bases, J shed 3 bases, and the junction held 5 bases outside the gene matches.

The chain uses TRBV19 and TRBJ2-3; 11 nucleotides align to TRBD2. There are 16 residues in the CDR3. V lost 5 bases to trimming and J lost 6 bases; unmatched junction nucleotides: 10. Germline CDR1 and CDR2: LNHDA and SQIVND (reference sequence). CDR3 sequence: CASSRRLAGNWDTQYF. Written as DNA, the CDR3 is TGTGCCAGTAGTCGAAGACTAGCGGGGAATTGGGATACGCAGTATTTT. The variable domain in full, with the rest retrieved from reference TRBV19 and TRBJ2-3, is DGGITQSPKYLFRKEGQNVTLSCEQNLNHDAMYWYRQDPGQGLRLIYYSQIVNDFQKGDIAEGYSVSREKKESFPLTVTSAQKNPTAFYLCASSRRLAGNWDTQYFGPGTRLTVL.